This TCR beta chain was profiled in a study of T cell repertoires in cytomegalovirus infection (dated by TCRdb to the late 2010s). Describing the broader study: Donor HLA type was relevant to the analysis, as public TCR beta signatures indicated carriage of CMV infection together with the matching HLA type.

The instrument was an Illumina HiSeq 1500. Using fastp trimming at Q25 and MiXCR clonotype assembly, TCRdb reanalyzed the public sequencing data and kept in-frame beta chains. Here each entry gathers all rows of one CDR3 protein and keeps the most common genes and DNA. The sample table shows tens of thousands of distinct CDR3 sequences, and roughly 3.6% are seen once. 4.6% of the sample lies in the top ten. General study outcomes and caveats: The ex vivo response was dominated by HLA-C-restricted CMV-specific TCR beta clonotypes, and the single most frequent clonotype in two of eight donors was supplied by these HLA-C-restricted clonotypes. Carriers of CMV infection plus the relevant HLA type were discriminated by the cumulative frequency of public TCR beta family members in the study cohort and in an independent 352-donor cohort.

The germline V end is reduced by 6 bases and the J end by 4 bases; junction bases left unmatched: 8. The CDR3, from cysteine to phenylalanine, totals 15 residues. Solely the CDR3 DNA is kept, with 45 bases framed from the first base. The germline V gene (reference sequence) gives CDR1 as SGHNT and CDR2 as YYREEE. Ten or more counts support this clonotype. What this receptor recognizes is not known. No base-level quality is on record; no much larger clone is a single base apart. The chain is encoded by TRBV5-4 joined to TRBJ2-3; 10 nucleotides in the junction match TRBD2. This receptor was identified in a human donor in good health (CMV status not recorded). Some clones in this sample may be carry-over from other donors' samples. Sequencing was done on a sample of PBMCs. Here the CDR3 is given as CASTIGLAEADTQYF. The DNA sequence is TGTGCCAGCACAATCGGACTAGCGGAAGCAGATACGCAGTATTTT.